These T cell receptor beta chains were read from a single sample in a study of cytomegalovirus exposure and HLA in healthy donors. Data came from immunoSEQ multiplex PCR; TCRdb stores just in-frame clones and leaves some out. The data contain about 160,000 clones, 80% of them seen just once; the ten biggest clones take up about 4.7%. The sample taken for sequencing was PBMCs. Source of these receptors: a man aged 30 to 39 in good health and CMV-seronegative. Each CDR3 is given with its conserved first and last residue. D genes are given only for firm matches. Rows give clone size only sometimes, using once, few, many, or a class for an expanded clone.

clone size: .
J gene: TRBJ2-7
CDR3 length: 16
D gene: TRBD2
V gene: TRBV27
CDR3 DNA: TGTGCCAGCGCCCGAGCCTCTAGCGGGAGCTCCTACGAGCAGTACTTC
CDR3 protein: CASARASSGSSYEQYF

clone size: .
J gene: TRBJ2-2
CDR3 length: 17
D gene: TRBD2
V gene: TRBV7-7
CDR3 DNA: TGTGCCAGCAGCCCAAACGGACTAGCGGGGAACACCGGGGAGCTGTTTTTT
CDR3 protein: CASSPNGLAGNTGELFF

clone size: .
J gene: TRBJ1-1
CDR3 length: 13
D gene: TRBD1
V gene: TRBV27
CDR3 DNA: TGTGCCAGCAGCTTTGGACAGGGGCTTGAAGCTTTCTTT
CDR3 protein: CASSFGQGLEAFF

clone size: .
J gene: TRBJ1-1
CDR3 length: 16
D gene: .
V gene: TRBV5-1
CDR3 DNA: TGCGCCAGCAGCTTCGGGCGCGACAGACTGAACACTGAAGCTTTCTTT
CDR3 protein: CASSFGRDRLNTEAFF

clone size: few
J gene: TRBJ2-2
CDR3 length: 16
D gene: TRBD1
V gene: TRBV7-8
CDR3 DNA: TGTGCCAGCACCACAACTCTAGGGACAGACACCGGGGAGCTGTTTTTT
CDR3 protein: CASTTTLGTDTGELFF

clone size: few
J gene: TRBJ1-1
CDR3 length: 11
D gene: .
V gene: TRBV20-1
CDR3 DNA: TGCAGTGGGGGGGGAGTCACTGAAGCTTTCTTT
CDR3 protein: CSGGGVTEAFF

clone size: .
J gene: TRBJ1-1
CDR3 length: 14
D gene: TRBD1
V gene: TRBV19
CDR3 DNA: TGTGCCAGTACTCTCAGGGGGGCTAACACTGAAGCTTTCTTT
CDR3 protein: CASTLRGANTEAFF

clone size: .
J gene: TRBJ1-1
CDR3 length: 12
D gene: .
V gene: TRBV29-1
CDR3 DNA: TGCAGCGTTGAAGGGGTCGGGACTGAAGCTTTCTTT
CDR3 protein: CSVEGVGTEAFF

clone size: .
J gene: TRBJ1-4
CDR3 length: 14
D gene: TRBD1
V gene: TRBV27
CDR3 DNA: TGTGCCAGCGGCGACAGGGATAGAGGGGAAAAACTGTTTTTT
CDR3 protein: CASGDRDRGEKLFF

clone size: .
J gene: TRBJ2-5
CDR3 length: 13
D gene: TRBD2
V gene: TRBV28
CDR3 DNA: TGTGCCAGCAGCGTACCCTCGGGACTAGTGAAGTACTTC
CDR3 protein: CASSVPSGLVKYF

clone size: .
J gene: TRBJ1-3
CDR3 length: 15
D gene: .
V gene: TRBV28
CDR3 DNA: TGTGCCAGCAGTTCTGGACTAGGGCCTGGAAACACCATATATTTT
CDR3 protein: CASSSGLGPGNTIYF

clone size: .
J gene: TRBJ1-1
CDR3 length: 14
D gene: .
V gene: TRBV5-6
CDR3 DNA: TGTGCCAGCAGCTTGGCCATCACAGCCACTGAAGCTTTCTTT
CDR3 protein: CASSLAITATEAFF

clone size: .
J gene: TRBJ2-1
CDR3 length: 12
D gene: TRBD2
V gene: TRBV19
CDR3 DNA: TGTGCCACCTCCTCGGGGGGGGCAGGGAAGTTCTTC
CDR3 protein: CATSSGGAGKFF

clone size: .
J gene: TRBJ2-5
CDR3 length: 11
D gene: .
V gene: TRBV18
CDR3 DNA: TGTGCCAGCTCCGCGGGAGAGACCCAGTACTTC
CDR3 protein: CASSAGETQYF

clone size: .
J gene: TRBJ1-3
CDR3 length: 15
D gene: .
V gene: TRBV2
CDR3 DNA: TGTGCCATTACACACAGGAAAAGCTCTGGAAACACCATATATTTT
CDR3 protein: CAITHRKSSGNTIYF

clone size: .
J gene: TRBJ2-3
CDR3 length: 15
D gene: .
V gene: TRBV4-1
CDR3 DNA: TGCGCCAGCAGCCAAGACAGAACAGGGTTGAATACGCAGTATTTT
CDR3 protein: CASSQDRTGLNTQYF

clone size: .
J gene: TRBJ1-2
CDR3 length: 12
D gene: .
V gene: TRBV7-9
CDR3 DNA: TGTGCCAGCAGCTCGGACAGTCAGAGCTACACCTTC
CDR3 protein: CASSSDSQSYTF

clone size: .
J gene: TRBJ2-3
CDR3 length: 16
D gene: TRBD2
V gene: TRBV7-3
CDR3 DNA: TGTGCCAGCAGCCTGGGACTAGCGGAGAGCACAGATACGCAGTATTTT
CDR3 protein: CASSLGLAESTDTQYF

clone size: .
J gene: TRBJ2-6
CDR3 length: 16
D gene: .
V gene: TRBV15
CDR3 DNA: TGTGCCACCAGCAGAGGGGGGCGCTCTGGGGCCAACGTCCTGACTTTC
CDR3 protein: CATSRGGRSGANVLTF

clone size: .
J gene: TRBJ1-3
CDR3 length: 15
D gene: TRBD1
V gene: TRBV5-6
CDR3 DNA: TGTGCCAGCAGCTTCACAGGGGGCTCTGGAAACACCATATATTTT
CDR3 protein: CASSFTGGSGNTIYF

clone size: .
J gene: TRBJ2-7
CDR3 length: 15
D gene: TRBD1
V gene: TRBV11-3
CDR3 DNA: TGTGCCAGCAGCTTAGCGAACGGACAGGGCTACGAGCAGTACTTC
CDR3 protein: CASSLANGQGYEQYF

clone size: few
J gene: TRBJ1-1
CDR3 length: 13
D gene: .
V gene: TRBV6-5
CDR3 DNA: TGTGCCAGCACTCACTCCTTTGACAAGGAAGCTTTCTTT
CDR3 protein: CASTHSFDKEAFF

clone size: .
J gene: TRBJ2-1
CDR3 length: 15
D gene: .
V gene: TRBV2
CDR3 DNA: TGTGCCAGCAGTAGCCAGAGACTACACTACAATGAGCAGTTCTTC
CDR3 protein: CASSSQRLHYNEQFF

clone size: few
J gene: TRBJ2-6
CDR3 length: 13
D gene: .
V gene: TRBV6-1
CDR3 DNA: TGTGCCAGTAGCGCCTCTGGGGCCAACGTCCTGACTTTC
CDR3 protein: CASSASGANVLTF

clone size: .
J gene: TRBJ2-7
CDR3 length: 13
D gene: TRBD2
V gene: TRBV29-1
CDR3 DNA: TGCAGCGTCCGGGGACTAGCGGCATACGAGCAGTACTTC
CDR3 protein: CSVRGLAAYEQYF

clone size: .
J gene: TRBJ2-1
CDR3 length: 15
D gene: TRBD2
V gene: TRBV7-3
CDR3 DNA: TGTGCCAGCAGCTTAGAAGCGGGGGGGTCCTATGAGCAGTTCTTC
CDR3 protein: CASSLEAGGSYEQFF

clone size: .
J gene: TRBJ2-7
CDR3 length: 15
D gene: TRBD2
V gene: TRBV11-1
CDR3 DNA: TGTGCCAGCAGCACCGGGACTAGCGGGAGCTACGAGCAGTACTTC
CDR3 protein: CASSTGTSGSYEQYF

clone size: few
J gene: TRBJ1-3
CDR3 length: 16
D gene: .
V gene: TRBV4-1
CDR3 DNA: TGCGCCAGCAGCCAAGTCGCGAGGGCAGGGGAATACACCATATATTTT
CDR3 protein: CASSQVARAGEYTIYF

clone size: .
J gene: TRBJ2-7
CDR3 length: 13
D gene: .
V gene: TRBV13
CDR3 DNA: TGTGCCAGCAGCTTACAGGCTTCCTACGAGCAGTACTTC
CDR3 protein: CASSLQASYEQYF

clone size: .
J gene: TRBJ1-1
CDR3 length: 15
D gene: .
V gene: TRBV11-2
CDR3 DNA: TGTGCCAGCAGGATTGGGAGGGGCGCGGGCACTGAAGCTTTCTTT
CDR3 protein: CASRIGRGAGTEAFF

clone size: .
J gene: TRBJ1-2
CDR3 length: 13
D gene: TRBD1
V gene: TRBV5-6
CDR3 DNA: TGTGCCAGCAGCTGGACCGGGACAGGGGGCTACACCTTC
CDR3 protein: CASSWTGTGGYTF

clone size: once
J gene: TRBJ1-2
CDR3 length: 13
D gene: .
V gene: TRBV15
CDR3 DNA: TGTGCCACCAGCAGAGATCGTGGAGATGGCTACACCTTC
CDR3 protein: CATSRDRGDGYTF

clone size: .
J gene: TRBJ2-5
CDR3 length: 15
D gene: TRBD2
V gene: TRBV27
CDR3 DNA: TGTGCCAGCAGTCACGGGACTAGCGGAGGACTGGAGCAGTACTTC
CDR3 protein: CASSHGTSGGLEQYF

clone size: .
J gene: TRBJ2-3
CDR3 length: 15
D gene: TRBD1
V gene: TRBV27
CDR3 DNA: TGTGCCAGCAGCCCCTGGGACAGGCGAGGAGATACGCAGTATTTT
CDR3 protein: CASSPWDRRGDTQYF

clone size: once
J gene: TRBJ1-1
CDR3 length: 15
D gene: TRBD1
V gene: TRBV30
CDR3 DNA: TGTGCCTGGAAGGGCGCAAGGGGGCGCGGCACTGAAGCTTTCTTT
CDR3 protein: CAWKGARGRGTEAFF

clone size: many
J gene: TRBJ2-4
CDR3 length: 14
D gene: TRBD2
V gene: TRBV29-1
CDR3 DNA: TGCAGCGTTGTACAGGCGGGGGGTGGGAACATTCAGTACTTC
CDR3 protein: CSVVQAGGGNIQYF

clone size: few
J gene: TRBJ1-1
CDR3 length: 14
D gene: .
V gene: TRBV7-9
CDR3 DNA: TGTGCCAGCAGGTACAGAGACCGGAACACTGAAGCTTTCTTT
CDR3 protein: CASRYRDRNTEAFF

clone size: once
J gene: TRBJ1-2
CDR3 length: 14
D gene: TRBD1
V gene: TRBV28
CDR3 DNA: TGTGCCAGCAGTCCCGACAGGGGGGGCTATGGCTACACCTTC
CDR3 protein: CASSPDRGGYGYTF

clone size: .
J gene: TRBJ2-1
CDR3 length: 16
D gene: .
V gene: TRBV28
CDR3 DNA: TGTGCCAGCAGTTTATCGGTCGGGTTCTCCTACAATGAGCAGTTCTTC
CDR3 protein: CASSLSVGFSYNEQFF

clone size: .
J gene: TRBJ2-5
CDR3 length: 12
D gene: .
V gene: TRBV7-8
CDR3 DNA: TGTGCCAGCAGCTTCCTCCGGGGGACCCAGTACTTC
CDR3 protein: CASSFLRGTQYF

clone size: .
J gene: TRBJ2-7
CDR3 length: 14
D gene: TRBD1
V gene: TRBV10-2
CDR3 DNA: TGCGCCACTGCTCAGGGGGCCACTCTTGGGGAGCAGTACTTC
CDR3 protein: CATAQGATLGEQYF

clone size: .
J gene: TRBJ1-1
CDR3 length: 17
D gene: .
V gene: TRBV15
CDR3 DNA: TGTGCCGCCAGCAGAGAATTCGGGAGAGCCTTGAAGGCTGAAGCTTTCTTT
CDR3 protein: CAASREFGRALKAEAFF

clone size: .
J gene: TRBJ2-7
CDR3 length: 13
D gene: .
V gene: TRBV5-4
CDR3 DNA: TGTGCCAGCAGCCAAGACAGATCCTACGAGCAGTACTTC
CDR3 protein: CASSQDRSYEQYF